Presented here are 24 T cell receptor beta chains from one specimen sequenced in a study of T cells in women clearing cervical HPV infection. This table comes from immunoSEQ multiplex PCR, and its TCRdb copy is limited to in-frame clones, with some not included. The sample table sets out about 36,000 clones. Sequencing was done on a sample of blood buffy coat. The receptors here all came from a woman between 18 and 75 years old with a cervical HPV16 infection that either progressed to CIN3+ or cleared (not recorded which).

Here the CDR3 reads CASRLAGEVYEQYF. The covered CDR3 bases are TGTGCCAGCAGACTAGCGGGAGAGGTCTACGAG. V usage is TRBV6-2 or TRBV6-3 and J usage is TRBJ2-7; 11 bases line up with TRBD2. The read is 3 residues too short to cover the CDR3 end, so that end is filled in from the germline J gene. CDR3 length: 14 amino acids. Trimming at V came to 6 bases and at J to 3 bases, leaving 4 bases not matched to a gene. Germline values: CDR1 MNHEY, CDR2 SVGEGT.

Concerning this clone itself: The observed sequence ends 3 residues before the CDR3 terminus, with the missing tail filled in from the germline J gene. The chain joins TRBV4-1 to TRBJ2-7; D is perhaps TRBD2 (6 bases). With 3 bases removed from V and 6 bases from J, the gap between germline ends came to 9 bases. This CDR3 region has 12 residues. Per the germline V gene, CDR1 is MGHRA and CDR2 is YSYEKL. CDR3 DNA, as far as it was read: TGCGCCAGCAGCCACGGGGGTAGCGAG. Residues: CASSHGGSE. The complete CDR3 protein is CASSHGGSEQYF.

Remarks on this clone: The read finishes 3 residues shy of the CDR3 end, and the germline J gene is used to complete it. This chain connects TRBV20-1 to TRBJ2-3, with 7 nucleotides matching TRBD1. The CDR3 length is 15 residues. In germline, CDR1 is DFQATT, CDR2 SNEGSKA (reference sequence). V lost 0 bases to trimming and J lost 2 bases; unmatched junction nucleotides: 5. CDR3 in amino acids: CSARDYRGSTDTQYF. Incomplete CDR3 DNA: TGCAGTGCTAGAGATTACAGGGGATCCACAGATACG.

As to this clone: The CDR3 end is not reached by the read, which stops 3 residues before it; the germline J gene fills it in. The J gene is TRBJ2-6, the V gene TRBV19, with 9 bases identical to TRBD2. Trimming took 7 bases from V and 0 from J; bases not matched to a gene: 1. CDR1 and CDR2 (germline): LNHDA, SQIVND (reference sequence). CDR3 length equals 15 residues. The covered CDR3 bases are TGTGCCAGTACGGGACTAGCCTCTGGGGCCAACGTC. This translates into CASTGLASGANV. The whole CDR3 region reads CASTGLASGANVLTF.

As for this clone: With the read ending 3 residues before the CDR3 end, the germline J gene is used to fill in that end. The genes are TRBV12-5 and TRBJ2-7; TRBD1 might be the D (6 bases). The CDR3 is made up of 17 amino acids. With 0 bases removed from V and 4 bases from J, the gap between germline ends came to 19 bases. CDR1 is LGHNT, CDR2 FRNRAP, per germline. The part of the CDR3 DNA that was read is TGTGCTAGTGGTTTGGTACTGGGGCAGGGGCTCGCTTACGAG. Translation: CASGLVLGQGLAYE. The entire CDR3 protein reads CASGLVLGQGLAYEQYF.

On this clone: Read sequence stops 3 residues before the CDR3 end, and the germline J gene provides the missing end. The chain carries TRBV20-1 and TRBJ1-5, with 7 bases aligning to TRBD1. This CDR3 is built from 14 residues. Unmatched junction bases numbered 5, after V lost 4 bases and J lost 2 bases. CDR1 and CDR2 (germline): DFQATT, SNEGSKA (reference sequence). The CDR3 sequence: CSATPGTGNQPQHF. CDR3 DNA, as far as it was read: TGCAGTGCTACACCCGGGACAGGCAATCAGCCC.

Note on this clone: The DNA ends 3 residues before the CDR3 does, and the rest of the CDR3 is filled in from the germline J gene. This chain uses TRBV7-9 with TRBJ2-7; D gene ambiguous. The CDR3 length is 14 residues. The V gene lost 0 bases and the J gene lost 2 bases, with 8 bases spanning the gap. The germline CDR1 and CDR2 sequences are SEHNR and FQNEAQ (reference sequence). The CDR3 bases that were read are TGTGCCAGCAGCTTAGCTCTCTTTGCCTACGAG. Amino acids: CASSLALFAYE. The complete CDR3 reads CASSLALFAYEQYF.

About this clone itself: The read ends 3 residues before the CDR3 terminus; that terminus is restored from the germline J gene. V gene TRBV2 combines with J gene TRBJ1-1; D not resolved. V was shortened by 7 bases and J by 0 bases, with 6 bases between the two germline ends. This CDR3 region has 12 residues. The germline CDR1 and CDR2 sequences are SNHLY and FYNNEI. The CDR3 DNA, read in part, is TGTGCCAGCATGCAGTTGAACACTGAA. Its protein is CASMQLNTE. The full CDR3 is CASMQLNTEAFF.

A remark on this clone: Sequencing ends 3 residues short of the CDR3 end; the germline J gene provides the rest. This rearrangement joins TRBV11-3 to TRBJ1-6; TRBD1 agrees at 8 bases. CDR1 is SGHNT and CDR2 is YENEEA in the germline V gene. The length of the CDR3 is 14 residues. J lost 9 bases, V lost 4 bases, and 5 bases had no gene match. This chain's CDR3 is CASSSDRVGSPLHF. The covered CDR3 bases are TGTGCCAGCAGCTCGGACAGGGTAGGTTCACCC.

With regard to this clone: Read data end 3 residues before the CDR3 end; the end is taken from the germline J gene. The chain combines TRBV11-2 with TRBJ2-1, with no clear D. CDR1 and CDR2 (germline): SGHAT, FQNNGV. V was cut by 4 bases and J by 6 bases, with 10 bases left in between. The CDR3 consists of 13 residues. CDR3 DNA (partial): TGTGCCAGCAGCTCCCTGGCTGGCAATGAG. As protein: CASSSLAGNE. The entire CDR3 protein is CASSSLAGNEQFF.

As regards this clone: The sequenced fragment ends 3 residues before the CDR3 boundary, so the rest is inferred from the germline J gene. The genes are TRBV7-6 and TRBJ2-5; TRBD1 agrees at 7 bases. Germline trimming cut 3 bases from V and 4 bases from J; bases unmatched to any gene: 5. The germline gives CDR1 SGHVS, CDR2 FNYEAQ. This CDR3 spans 14 amino acids. CDR3 residues: CASSFPRGTETQYF. The covered CDR3 bases are TGTGCCAGCAGCTTTCCCAGGGGGACAGAGACC.

Concerning this clone itself: With the read ending 3 residues before the CDR3 end, the germline J gene is used to fill in that end. V usage is TRBV19 and J usage is TRBJ1-1; no clear D gene. V lost 8 bases, J lost 0 bases, and 10 bases lay in between. Germline CDR1 reads LNHDA; CDR2 reads SQIVND (reference sequence). The CDR3 loop spans 13 amino acids. This CDR3 reads CASESTLNTEAFF. The sequenced CDR3 bases are TGTGCCAGTGAAAGCACTTTGAACACTGAA.

As concerns this clone: From the germline J gene comes the end of the CDR3, since the read stops 3 residues before it. The V call is TRBV20-1, the J call TRBJ2-7; 10 bases are a match to TRBD2. Germline trimming cut 3 bases from V and 2 bases from J; bases unmatched to any gene: 10. Germline assignment: CDR1 DFQATT and CDR2 SNEGSKA (reference sequence). The CDR3 is 16 amino acids. The CDR3 loop is CSARAEAGGKTYEQYF. The DNA read from the CDR3 is TGCAGTGCTAGGGCAGAAGCGGGGGGGAAGACCTACGAG.

A remark on this clone: The CDR3 goes on 3 residues after the read ends, and that part is filled in from the germline J gene. The J gene is TRBJ1-2, the V gene TRBV20-1, with 7 bases aligning to TRBD1. Trimming cost V 6 bases and J 4 bases; bases outside gene matches: 14. This CDR3 spans 15 amino acids. Germline V gene sequence: CDR1 DFQATT, CDR2 SNEGSKA (reference sequence). This CDR3 is CSAYREQGYGYGYTF. CDR3 bases read: TGCAGTGCCTACCGAGAACAGGGGTATGGCTATGGC.

The CDR3 loop reads CASLREGLNDYTF. CDR3 DNA, as far as it was read: TGTGCCAGCCTGCGGGAGGGCCTAAATGAC. The V and J genes are TRBV7-9 and TRBJ1-2, with D unclear. The observed sequence ends 3 residues before the CDR3 terminus, with the missing tail filled in from the germline J gene. The CDR3 consists of 13 residues. Per the germline V gene, CDR1 is SEHNR and CDR2 is FQNEAQ (reference sequence).

Of note for this clone: Read coverage stops 3 residues before the CDR3 terminus; the germline J gene supplies the remainder. Other DNA sequences in this specimen translate into the identical CDR3. The chain employs TRBV5-5 and TRBJ1-1, with D perhaps matching TRBD1 (5 bases). V lost 0 bases, J lost 4 bases, and 13 bases lay in between. Germline assignment: CDR1 SGHKS and CDR2 YYEKEE (reference sequence). The CDR3 extends over 15 amino acids. CDR3 region: CASSLGLGALTEAFF. The covered CDR3 bases are TGTGCCAGCAGCTTGGGGCTTGGGGCTCTCACTGAA. Full variable domain (remainder filled in from reference TRBV5-5 and TRBJ1-1): DAGVTQSPTHLIKTRGQQVTLRCSPISGHKSVSWYQQVLGQGPQFIFQYYEKEERGRGNFPDRFSARQFPNYSSELNVNALLLGDSALYLCASSLGLGALTEAFFGQGTRLTVV.

Note on this clone: The CDR3 end falls 3 residues outside the read, so it is completed with the germline J gene. The chain links TRBV6-2 or TRBV6-3 to TRBJ1-5, with 11 bases fitting TRBD1. With 5 bases clipped from V and 6 bases from J, the junction kept 6 bases outside the gene matches. The CDR3 is made up of 15 amino acids. The germline V gene encodes CDR1 MNHEY and CDR2 SVGEGT. The CDR3 loop is CASSPDRGLGQPQHF. The CDR3 bases that were read are TGTGCCAGCAGTCCGGACAGGGGGCTCGGTCAGCCC.

Comment on this clone: The CDR3 goes on 3 residues after the read ends, and that part is filled in from the germline J gene. V and J are TRBV5-6 and TRBJ2-1; no firm D call. The CDR3 runs to 14 residues. Germline CDR1 is SGHDT and CDR2 is YYEEEE. V was pared by 3 bases and J by 0 bases, with 7 bases between. CDR3 DNA (partial): TGTGCCAGCAGCTCTCCCCCCTCCTACAATGAG. The encoded protein is CASSSPPSYNE. The whole CDR3 reads CASSSPPSYNEQFF.

Of note for this clone: The CDR3 end lies 3 residues beyond the end of the read and is filled in from the germline J gene. The chain joins TRBV3-1 (or the pseudogene TRBV3-2) to TRBJ1-6; a possible D gene is TRBD1 (5 bases). This CDR3 spans 13 amino acids. V gave up 11 bases and J gave up 5 bases, with 13 bases separating them. Germline lookup yields CDR1 LGHDT and CDR2 YNNKEL (reference sequence). CDR3 loop: CASRGVDNSPLHF. Incomplete CDR3 DNA: TGTGCCTCACGGGGGGTGGATAATTCACCC.

Concerning this clone: The read gets to within 3 residues of the CDR3 end, and the germline J gene fills in the rest. This sequence joins TRBV7-2 and TRBJ1-3; D not certain. V was cut by 0 bases and J by 0 bases, with 9 bases left in between. The CDR3 extends over 16 amino acids. Germline values: CDR1 SGHTA, CDR2 FQGNSA. The part of the CDR3 DNA that was read is TGTGCCAGCAGCTTAGCTACTAGCCGCTCTGGAAACACC. Residues: CASSLATSRSGNT. The CDR3 in its entirety is CASSLATSRSGNTIYF. The variable domain in full, completed from reference TRBV7-2 and TRBJ1-3, reads GAGVSQSPSNKVTEKGKDVELRCDPISGHTALYWYRQSLGQGLEFLIYFQGNSAPDKSGLPSDRFSAERTGGSVSTLTIQRTQQEDSAVYLCASSLATSRSGNTIYFGEGSWLTVV.

As regards this clone: The sequenced fragment ends 3 residues before the CDR3 boundary, so the rest is inferred from the germline J gene. V and J are TRBV14 and TRBJ1-6; no firm D call. Per germline, CDR1 SGHDN and CDR2 FVKESK. Trimming stripped 10 bases from V and 4 bases from J, with 14 bases between. The CDR3 spans 14 residues. Here the CDR3 reads CATSYLPYNSPLHF. The sequenced CDR3 bases are TGTGCCACCTCCTATCTACCTTATAATTCACCC.

About this clone: An end of the junction differs from the germline gene, which may be a read error. The read finishes 3 residues shy of the CDR3 end, and the germline J gene is used to complete it. The gene calls are TRBV4-2 and TRBJ2-5; TRBD1 might be the D (5 bases). The length of the CDR3 is 17 residues. Germline V lookup: CDR1 LGHNA, CDR2 YNFKEQ. This CDR3 is CASSQEYVQGYGETQYF. The part of the CDR3 DNA that was read is TGCGCCAGCAGCCAAGAGTATGTTCAGGGTTATGGAGAGACC.

CDR3 protein: CASRGGGENTEAFF. The CDR3 DNA, read in part, is TGTGCCAGCAGGGGAGGGGGAGAGAACACTGAA. The chain couples TRBV4-2 to TRBJ1-1; the D gene is possibly TRBD1 (6 bases). The sequence runs out 3 residues before the end of the CDR3; the remainder is reconstructed from the germline J gene. The CDR3 consists of 14 residues. With 6 bases removed from V and 1 base from J, the gap between germline ends came to 12 bases. The germline gives CDR1 LGHNA, CDR2 YNFKEQ.

Worth noting for this clone: Read coverage stops 3 residues before the CDR3 terminus; the germline J gene supplies the remainder. The chain has TRBV5-5 and TRBJ2-7, with TRBD1 identical over 7 bases. The CDR3 consists of 14 residues. J gave up 3 bases and V 2 bases, and 5 bases lay outside the gene matches. The V gene's germline CDR1 is SGHKS and CDR2 YYEKEE (reference sequence). The sequenced CDR3 bases are TGTGCCAGCAGCTTCCCGGGACAGAGCTACGAG. Translating gives CASSFPGQSYE. The CDR3 in its entirety is CASSFPGQSYEQYF.